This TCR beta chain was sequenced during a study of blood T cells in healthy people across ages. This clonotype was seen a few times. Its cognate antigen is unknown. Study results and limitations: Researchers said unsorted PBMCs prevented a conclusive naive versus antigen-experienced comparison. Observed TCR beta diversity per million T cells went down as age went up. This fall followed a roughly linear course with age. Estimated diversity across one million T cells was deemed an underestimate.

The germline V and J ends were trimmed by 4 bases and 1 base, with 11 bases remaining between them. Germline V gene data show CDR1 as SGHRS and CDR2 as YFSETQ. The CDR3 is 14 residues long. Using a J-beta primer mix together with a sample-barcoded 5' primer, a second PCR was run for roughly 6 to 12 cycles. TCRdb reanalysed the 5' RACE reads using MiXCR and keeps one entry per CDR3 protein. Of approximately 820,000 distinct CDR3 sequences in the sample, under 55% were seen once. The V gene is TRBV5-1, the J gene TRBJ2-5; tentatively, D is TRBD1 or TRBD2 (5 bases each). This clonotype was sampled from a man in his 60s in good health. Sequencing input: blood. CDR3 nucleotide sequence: TGCGCCAGCAGCCGGGACGTCAGCCAAGAGACCCAGTACTTC. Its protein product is CASSRDVSQETQYF.